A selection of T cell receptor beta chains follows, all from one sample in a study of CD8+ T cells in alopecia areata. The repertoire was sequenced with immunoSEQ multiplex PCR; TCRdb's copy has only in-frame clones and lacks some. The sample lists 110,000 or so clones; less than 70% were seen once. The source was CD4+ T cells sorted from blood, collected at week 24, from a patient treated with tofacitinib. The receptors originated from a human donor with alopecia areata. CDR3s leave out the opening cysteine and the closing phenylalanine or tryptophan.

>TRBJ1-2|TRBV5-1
ASSPSGGDGYGYT
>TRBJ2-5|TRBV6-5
ASSYSAVGIGETQY
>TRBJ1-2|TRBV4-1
ASSQEGHSSYGYT
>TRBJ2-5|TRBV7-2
ASSPSYQETQY
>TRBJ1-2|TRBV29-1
SVGFGTVPNYGYT
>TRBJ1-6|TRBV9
ASSVETDNNSPLH
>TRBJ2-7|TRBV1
TSIWRGCDEQY
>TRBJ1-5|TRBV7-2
ASSLQGPNQPQH
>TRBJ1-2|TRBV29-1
SGRQGDYGYT
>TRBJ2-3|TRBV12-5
ASVGAGGRRDTQY
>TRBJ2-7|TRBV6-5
ASSLTGNHEQY
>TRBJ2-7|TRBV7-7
ASSLTPAGDYEQY
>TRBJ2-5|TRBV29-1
SASGGAETQY
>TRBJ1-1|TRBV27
ASSLQVYPRGGTEAF
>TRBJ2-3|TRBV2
ASRGTVSTDTQY
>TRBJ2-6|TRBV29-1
SVTLEGANVLT
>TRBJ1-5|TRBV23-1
ASNRRGTGNQPQH
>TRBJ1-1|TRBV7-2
ASSDYRGRVAF
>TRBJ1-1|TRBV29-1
STSSAWGTEAF
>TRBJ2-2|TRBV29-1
SARTSGVRELF
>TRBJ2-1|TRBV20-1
SAPPGTAQF
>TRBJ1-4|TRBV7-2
ASSIRQGGDEKLF
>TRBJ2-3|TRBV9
ASSVLQGTSTDTQY
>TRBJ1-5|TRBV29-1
SVESDRGQPQH
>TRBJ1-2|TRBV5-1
ASSPFSGTGGDGYT
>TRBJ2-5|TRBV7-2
ASSSRLGTQY
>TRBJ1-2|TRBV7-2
ASSPRLQGHYGYT
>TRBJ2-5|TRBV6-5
ASSYAGGETQY
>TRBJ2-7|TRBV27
ASSSQGAYEQY
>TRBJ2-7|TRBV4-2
ASSQGGTGRFAEAYEQY
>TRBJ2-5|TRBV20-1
SARQGETQY
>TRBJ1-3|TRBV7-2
ASSPMGTGGNTIY
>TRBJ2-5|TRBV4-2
ASSQERRAQTQY
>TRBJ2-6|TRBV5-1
ASSRDRPYSGANVLT
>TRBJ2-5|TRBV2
ASTAEETQY
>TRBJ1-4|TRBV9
ASSVGVATRGEKLF
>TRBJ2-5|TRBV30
AWRGAQETQY
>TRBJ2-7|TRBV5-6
ASSRWGAGLYEQY
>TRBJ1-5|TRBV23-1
ASSQTTGEVSQPQH
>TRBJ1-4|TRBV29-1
SVEDSTFSGATNEKLF